The T cell receptor beta chain described here comes from a study of CD8+ T cells in alopecia areata. CDR3 size: 14 residues. V lost 1 base and J 1 base, leaving 8 bases between the germline ends. Per the germline V gene, CDR1 is SGHAT and CDR2 is FQNNGV. Treatment given: oral pan-JAK inhibitor, 5-10 mg twice daily. In each case, RNA was isolated and then reverse transcribed into cDNA as the sequencing template. Here immunoSEQ multiplex PCR was the method, and the copy in TCRdb shows in-frame clones only, minus some. The sample shows under 250,000 clones, roughly 66% of them seen only once. This clonotype was obtained from a human donor with alopecia areata. V and J are TRBV11-2 and TRBJ2-7, with D tentatively TRBD2 (6 bases). The sequencing here drew on CD4+ T cells sorted from blood, taken at approximately week 42, from a patient treated with tofacitinib. The CDR3 here is CASSLVRGSYEQYF. In DNA, the CDR3 is TGTGCCAGCAGCTTAGTACGGGGGTCCTACGAGCAGTACTTC.